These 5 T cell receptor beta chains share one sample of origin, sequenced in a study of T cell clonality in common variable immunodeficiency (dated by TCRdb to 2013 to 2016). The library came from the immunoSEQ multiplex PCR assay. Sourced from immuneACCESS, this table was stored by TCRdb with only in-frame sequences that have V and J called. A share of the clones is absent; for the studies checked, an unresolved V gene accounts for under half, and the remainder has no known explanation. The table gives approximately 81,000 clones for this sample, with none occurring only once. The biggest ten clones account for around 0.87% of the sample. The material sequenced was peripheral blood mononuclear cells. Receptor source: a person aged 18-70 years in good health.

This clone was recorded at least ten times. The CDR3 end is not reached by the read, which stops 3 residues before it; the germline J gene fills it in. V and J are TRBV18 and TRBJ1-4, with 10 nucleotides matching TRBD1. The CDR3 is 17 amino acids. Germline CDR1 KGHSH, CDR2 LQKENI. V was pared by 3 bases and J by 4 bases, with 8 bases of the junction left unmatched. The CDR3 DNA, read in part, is TGTGCCAGCTCACCCCGGGACAGGGGTGATGTTAATGAAAAA. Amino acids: CASSPRDRGDVNEK. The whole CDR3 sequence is CASSPRDRGDVNEKLFF.

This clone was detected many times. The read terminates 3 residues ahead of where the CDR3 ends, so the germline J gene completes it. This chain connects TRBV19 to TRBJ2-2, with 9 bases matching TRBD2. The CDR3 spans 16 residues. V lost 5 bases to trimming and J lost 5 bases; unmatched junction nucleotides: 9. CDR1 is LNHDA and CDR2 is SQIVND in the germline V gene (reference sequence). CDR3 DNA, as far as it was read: TGTGCCAGTAGTGGTACGGGACTAGCTGGTACCGGGGAG. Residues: CASSGTGLAGTGE. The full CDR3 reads CASSGTGLAGTGELFF.

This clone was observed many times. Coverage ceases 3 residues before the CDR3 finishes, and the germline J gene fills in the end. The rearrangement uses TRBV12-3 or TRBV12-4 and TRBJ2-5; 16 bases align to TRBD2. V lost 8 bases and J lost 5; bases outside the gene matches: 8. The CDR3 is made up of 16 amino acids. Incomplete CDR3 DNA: TGTGCCAGCGTGGGACTAGCGGGAGGGCGGAGGGAGACC. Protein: CASVGLAGGRRET. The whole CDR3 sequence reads CASVGLAGGRRETQYF.

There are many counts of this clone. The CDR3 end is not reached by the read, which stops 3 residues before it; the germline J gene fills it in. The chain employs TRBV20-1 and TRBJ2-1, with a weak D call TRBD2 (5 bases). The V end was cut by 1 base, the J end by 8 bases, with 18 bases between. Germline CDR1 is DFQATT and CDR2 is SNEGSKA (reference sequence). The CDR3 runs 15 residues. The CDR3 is CSARATWASSDEQFF. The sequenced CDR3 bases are TGCAGTGCTAGAGCGACGTGGGCTAGCAGCGATGAG.

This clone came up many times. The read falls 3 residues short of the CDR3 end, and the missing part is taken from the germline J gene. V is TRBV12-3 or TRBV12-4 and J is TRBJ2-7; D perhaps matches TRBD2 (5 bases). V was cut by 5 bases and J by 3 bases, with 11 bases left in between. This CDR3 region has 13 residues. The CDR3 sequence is CASSPLDLYEQYF. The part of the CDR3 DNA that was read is TGTGCCAGCAGTCCACTAGATCTCTACGAG.